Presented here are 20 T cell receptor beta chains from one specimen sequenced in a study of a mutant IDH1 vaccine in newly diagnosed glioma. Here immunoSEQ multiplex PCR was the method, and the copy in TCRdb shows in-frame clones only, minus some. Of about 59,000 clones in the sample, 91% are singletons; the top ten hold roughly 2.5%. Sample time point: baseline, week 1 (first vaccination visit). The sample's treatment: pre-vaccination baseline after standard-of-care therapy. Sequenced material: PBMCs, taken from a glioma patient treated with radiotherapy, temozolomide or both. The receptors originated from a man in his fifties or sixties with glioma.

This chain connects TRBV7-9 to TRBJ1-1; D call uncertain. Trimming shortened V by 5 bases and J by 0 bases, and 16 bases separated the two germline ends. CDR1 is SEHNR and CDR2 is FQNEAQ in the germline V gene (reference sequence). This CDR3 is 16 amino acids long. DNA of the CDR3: TGTGCCAGCAGCCCCCCCCGGCGGGTGATGAACACTGAAGCTTTCTTT. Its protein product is CASSPPRRVMNTEAFF.

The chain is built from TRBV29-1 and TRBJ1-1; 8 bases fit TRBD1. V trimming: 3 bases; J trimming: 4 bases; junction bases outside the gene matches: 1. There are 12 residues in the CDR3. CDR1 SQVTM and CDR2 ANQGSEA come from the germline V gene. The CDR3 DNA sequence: TGCAGCGTTGACGACAGGGGCACTGAAGCTTTCTTT. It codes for CSVDDRGTEAFF.

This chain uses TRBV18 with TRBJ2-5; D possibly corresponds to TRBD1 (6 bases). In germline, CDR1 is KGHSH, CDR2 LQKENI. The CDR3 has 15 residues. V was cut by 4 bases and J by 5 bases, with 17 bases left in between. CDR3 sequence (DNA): TGTGCCAGCTCACTAAACCAGGGGTTAACGGAGACCCAGTACTTC. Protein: CASSLNQGLTETQYF.

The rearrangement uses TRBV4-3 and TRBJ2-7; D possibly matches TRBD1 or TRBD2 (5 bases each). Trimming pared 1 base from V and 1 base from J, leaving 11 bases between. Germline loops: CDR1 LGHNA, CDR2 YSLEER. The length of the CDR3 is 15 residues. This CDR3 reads CASSQGRGVSYEQYF. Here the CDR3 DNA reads TGCGCCAGCAGCCAAGGAAGAGGGGTGTCCTACGAGCAGTACTTC.

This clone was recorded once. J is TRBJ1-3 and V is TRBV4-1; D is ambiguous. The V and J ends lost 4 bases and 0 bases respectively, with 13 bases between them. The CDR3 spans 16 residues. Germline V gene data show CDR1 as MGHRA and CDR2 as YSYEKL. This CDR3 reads CASSRTFEGSGNTIYF. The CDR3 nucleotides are TGCGCCAGCAGCCGGACCTTCGAGGGCTCTGGAAACACCATATATTTT.

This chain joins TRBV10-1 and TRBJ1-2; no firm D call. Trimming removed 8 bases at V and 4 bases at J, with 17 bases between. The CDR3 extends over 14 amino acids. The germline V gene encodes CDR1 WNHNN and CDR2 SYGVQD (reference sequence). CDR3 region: CASLHQEGFYGYTF. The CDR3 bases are TGCGCCAGCTTACATCAGGAGGGTTTCTATGGCTACACCTTC.

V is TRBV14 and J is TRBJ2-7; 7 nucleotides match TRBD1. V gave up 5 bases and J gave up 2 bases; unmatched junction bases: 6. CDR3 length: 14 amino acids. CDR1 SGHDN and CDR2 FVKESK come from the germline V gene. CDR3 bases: TGTGCCAGCAGCTTATACAGGGGCCCCTACGAGCAGTACTTC. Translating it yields CASSLYRGPYEQYF.

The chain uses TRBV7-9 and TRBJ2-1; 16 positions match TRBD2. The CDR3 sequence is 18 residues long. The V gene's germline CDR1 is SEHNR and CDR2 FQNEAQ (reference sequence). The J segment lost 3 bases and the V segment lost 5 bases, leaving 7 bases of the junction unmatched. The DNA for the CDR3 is TGTGCCAGCAGCCCTACGGGACTAGCGGGAGGGGGCTACAATGAGCAGTTCTTC. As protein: CASSPTGLAGGGYNEQFF. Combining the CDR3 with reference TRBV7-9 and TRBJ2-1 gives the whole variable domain DTGVSQNPRHKITKRGQNVTFRCDPISEHNRLYWYRQTLGQGPEFLTYFQNEAQLEKSRLLSDRFSAERPKGSFSTLEIQRTEQGDSAMYLCASSPTGLAGGGYNEQFFGPGTRLTVL.

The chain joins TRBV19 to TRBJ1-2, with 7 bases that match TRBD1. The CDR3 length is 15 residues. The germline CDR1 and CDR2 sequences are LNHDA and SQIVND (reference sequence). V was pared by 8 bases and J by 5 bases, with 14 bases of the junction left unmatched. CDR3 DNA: TGTGCCAGTGGAGAGAGGGGACAGAGAAGTTATGGCTACACCTTC. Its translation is CASGERGQRSYGYTF.

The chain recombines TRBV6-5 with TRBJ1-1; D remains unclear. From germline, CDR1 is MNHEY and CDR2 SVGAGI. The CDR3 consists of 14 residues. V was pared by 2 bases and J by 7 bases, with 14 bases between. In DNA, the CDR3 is TGTGCCAGCAGTTACAACGCAAGGCCCCATGAAGCTTTCTTT. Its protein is CASSYNARPHEAFF.

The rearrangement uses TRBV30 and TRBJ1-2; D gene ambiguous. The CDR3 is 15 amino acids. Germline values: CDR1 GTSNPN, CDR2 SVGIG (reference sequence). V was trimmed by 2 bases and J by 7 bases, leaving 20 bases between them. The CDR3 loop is CAWSPDPYRQGGYTF. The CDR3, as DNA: TGTGCCTGGAGTCCCGACCCTTACCGGCAAGGTGGCTACACCTTC.

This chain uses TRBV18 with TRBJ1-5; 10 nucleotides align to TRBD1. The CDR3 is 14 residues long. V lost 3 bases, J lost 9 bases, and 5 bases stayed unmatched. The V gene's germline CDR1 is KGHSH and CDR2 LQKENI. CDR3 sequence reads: CASSPGDRGTPQHF. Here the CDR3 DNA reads TGTGCCAGCTCACCCGGGGACAGGGGAACGCCCCAGCATTTT. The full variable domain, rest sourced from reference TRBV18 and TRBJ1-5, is NAGVMQNPRHLVRRRGQEARLRCSPMKGHSHVYWYRQLPEEGLKFMVYLQKENIIDESGMPKERFSAEFPKEGPSILRIQQVVRGDSAAYFCASSPGDRGTPQHFGDGTRLSIL.

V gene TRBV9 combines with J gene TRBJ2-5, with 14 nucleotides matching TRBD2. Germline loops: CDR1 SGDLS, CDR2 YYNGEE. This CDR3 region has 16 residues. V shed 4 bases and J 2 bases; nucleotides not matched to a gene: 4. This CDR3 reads CASSPGTSGGQETQYF. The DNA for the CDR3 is TGTGCCAGCAGCCCCGGGACTAGCGGGGGTCAAGAGACCCAGTACTTC.

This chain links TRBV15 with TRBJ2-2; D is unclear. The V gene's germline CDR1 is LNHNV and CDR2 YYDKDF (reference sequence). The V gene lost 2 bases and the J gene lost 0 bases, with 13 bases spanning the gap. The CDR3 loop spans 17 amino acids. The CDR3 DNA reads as TGTGCCACCAGCAGATCACGTGGGGTTGCGAACACCGGGGAGCTGTTTTTT. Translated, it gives CATSRSRGVANTGELFF.

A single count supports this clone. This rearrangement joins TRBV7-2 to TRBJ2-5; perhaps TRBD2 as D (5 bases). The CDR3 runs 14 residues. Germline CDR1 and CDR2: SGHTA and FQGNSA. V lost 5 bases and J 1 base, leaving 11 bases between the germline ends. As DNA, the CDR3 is TGTGCCAGCAGCCCCCGAGGGAGCCAAGAGACCCAGTACTTC. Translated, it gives CASSPRGSQETQYF.

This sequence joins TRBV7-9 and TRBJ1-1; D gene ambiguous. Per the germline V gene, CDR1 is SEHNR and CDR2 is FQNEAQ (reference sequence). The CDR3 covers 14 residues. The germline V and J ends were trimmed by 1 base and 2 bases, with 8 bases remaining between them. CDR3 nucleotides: TGTGCCAGCAGCTTAGGTGGAGGAAACACTGAAGCTTTCTTT. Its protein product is CASSLGGGNTEAFF.

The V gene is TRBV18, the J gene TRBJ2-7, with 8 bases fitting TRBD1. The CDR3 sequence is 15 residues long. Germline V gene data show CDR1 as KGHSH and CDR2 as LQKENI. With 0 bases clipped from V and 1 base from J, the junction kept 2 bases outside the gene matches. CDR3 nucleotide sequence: TGTGCCAGCTCACCACCGTGGACAGGGTCCTACGAGCAGTACTTC. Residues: CASSPPWTGSYEQYF.

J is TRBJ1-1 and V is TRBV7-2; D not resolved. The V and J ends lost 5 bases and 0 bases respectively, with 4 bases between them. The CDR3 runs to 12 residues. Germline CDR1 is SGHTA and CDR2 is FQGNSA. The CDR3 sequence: CASSLLNTEAFF. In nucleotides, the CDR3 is TGTGCCAGCAGCCTATTGAACACTGAAGCTTTCTTT.

The CDR3 DNA sequence: TGTGCCAGCAGCGTAGATGACAGGGTGAACACTGAAGCTTTCTTT. Translated, it gives CASSVDDRVNTEAFF. The V gene is TRBV9, the J gene TRBJ1-1; the match to TRBD1 covers 7 bases. The CDR3 contains 15 residues. Germline loops: CDR1 SGDLS, CDR2 YYNGEE. The V and J ends lost 0 bases and 0 bases, in that order; junction bases with no gene match: 2.

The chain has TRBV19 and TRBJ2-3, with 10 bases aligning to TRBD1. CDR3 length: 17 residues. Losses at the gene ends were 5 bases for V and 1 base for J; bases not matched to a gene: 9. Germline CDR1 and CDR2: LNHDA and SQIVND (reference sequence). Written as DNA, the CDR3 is TGTGCCAGTAGTGTCCGGGACAGGGGATGGGGCACAGATACGCAGTATTTT. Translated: CASSVRDRGWGTDTQYF.